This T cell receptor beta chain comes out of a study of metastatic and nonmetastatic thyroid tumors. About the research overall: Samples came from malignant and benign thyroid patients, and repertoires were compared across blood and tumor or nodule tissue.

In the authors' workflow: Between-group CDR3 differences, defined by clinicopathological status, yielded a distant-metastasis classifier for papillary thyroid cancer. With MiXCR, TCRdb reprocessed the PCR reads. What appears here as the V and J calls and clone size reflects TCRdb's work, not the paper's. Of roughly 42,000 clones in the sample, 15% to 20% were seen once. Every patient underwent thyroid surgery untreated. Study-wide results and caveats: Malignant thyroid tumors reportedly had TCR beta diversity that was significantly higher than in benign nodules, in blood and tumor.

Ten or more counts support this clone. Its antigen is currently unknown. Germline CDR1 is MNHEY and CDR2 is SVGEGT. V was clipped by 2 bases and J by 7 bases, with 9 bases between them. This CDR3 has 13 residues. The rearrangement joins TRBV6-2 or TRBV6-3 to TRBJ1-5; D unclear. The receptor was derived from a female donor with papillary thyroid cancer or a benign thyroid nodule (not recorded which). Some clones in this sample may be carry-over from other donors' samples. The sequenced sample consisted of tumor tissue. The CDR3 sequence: CASSYLAGQPQHF. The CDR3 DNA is TGTGCCAGCAGTTACCTGGCGGGGCAGCCCCAGCATTTT.